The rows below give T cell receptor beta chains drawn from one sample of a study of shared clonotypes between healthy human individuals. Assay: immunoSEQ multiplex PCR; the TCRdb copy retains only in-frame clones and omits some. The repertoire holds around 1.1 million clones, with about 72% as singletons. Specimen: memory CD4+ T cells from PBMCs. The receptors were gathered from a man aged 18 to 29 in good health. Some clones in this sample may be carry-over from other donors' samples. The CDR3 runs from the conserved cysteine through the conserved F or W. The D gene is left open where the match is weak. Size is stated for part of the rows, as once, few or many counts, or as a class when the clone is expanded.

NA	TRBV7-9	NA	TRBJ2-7	TGTGCCAGCAGCTTAGAGTGGCGGGCCAGCACTTTCCCCCACGAGCAGTACTTC	CASSLEWRASTFPHEQYF
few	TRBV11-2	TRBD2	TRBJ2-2	TGTGCCAGCAGCACCCTAGGCGGGAGAGCTGGGGAGCTGTTTTTT	CASSTLGGRAGELFF
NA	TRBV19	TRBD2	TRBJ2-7	TGTGCCAGTACCCGTCTAGTAGCGGGGAGGAGCTCCTACGAGCAGTACTTC	CASTRLVAGRSSYEQYF
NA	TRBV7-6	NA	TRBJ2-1	TGTGCCAGCAGCTCCCGATCGGGGCCCTACAATGAGCAGTTCTTC	CASSSRSGPYNEQFF
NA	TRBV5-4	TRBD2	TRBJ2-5	TGTGCCAGCAGCTTGGGCGGGGGGGAAGAGACCCAGTACTTC	CASSLGGGEETQYF
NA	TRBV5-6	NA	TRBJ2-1	TGTGCCAGCAGTTGGGCGAGGTCCTACAATGAGCAGTTCTTC	CASSWARSYNEQFF
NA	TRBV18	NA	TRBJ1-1	TGTGCCAGCTTCTATTCGGAGGACACTGAAGCTTTCTTT	CASFYSEDTEAFF
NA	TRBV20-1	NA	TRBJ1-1	TGCAGTGCTACCCCGACAGATGGAGCTTTCTTT	CSATPTDGAFF
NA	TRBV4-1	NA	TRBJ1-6	TGCGCCAGCAGCCAAGAGTCGGGGGCCTCACCCCTCCACTTT	CASSQESGASPLHF
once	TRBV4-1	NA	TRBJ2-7	TGCGCCAGCAGCCTTGGAGATAGGAGCTCCTACGAGCAGTACTTC	CASSLGDRSSYEQYF
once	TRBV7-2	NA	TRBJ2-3	TGTGCCAGCAGCTTAGTCCAGCCCACAGATACGCAGTATTTT	CASSLVQPTDTQYF
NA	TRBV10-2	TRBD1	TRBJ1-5	TGCGCCAGCAGTGAGTTTGGACAGGGTCAGCCCCAGCATTTT	CASSEFGQGQPQHF
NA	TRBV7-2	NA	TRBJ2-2	TGTGCCAGCAGCTTAGAGGGAGCGAGCACCGGGGAGCTGTTTTTT	CASSLEGASTGELFF
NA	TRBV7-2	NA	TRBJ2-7	TGTGCCAGCAGCCTGGGATCAGGGAACCTATACGAGCAGTACTTC	CASSLGSGNLYEQYF
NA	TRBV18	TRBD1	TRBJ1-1	TGTGCCAGCTCACCACCGAACAGGGGGCCTGAAGCTTTCTTT	CASSPPNRGPEAFF
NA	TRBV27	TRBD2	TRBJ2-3	TGTGCCAGCAGATCGGGTGGTAGCGGGGTCACAGATACGCAGTATTTT	CASRSGGSGVTDTQYF
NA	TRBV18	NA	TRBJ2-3	TGTGCCAGCTCACGTACCGGGTCAGAGGATACGCAGTATTTT	CASSRTGSEDTQYF
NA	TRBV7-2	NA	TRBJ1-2	TGTGCCAGCAGCTTAGGTGGGAACCCCTATGGCTACACCTTC	CASSLGGNPYGYTF
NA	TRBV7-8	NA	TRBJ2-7	TGTGCCAGCGCCCCCATAGGGAGGTTTAGCGAGCAGTACTTC	CASAPIGRFSEQYF
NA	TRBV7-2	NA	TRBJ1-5	TGTGCCAGCAGCCCAGACAGTAATCAGCCCCAGCATTTT	CASSPDSNQPQHF
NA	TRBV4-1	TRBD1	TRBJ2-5	TGCGCCAGCAGCCAAGAGAGCGGGACAGGGGCTATAGGGAAAGAGACCCAGTACTTC	CASSQESGTGAIGKETQYF
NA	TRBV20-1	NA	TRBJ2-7	TGCAGTGCTAAAGACACAGTGGAGTACTTC	CSAKDTVEYF
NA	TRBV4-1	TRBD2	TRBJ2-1	TGCGCCAGCAGCCACGGGACTAGCGGGAGGGGTTACAATGAGCAGTTCTTC	CASSHGTSGRGYNEQFF
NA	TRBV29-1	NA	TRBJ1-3	TGCAGCGTTGAAACTGGAAACACCATATATTTT	CSVETGNTIYF
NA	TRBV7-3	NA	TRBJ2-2	TGTGCCAGCAGCTTAAATCAGGCCGGGGAGCTGTTTTTT	CASSLNQAGELFF
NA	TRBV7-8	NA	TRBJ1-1	TGTGCCAGCAGCTCGCTGCGTGGGTACCATCTTATGAACACTGAAGCTTTCTTT	CASSSLRGYHLMNTEAFF
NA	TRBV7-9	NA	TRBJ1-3	TGTGCCAGCAGCTTAGGGTGGACAGCCTCTGGAAACACCATATATTTT	CASSLGWTASGNTIYF